This T cell receptor beta chain was documented in a study of cytomegalovirus exposure and HLA in healthy donors. Across the study: Earlier, 100 million to 120 million unique TCR beta sequences were recovered from about 200 million T cells by an analysis. Study-wide results and caveats: Earlier analysis looked at TCR beta V segments, and most were productive about 87% or about 30% of the time. In vitro experiments confirmed that three CMV-associated chains were specific for CMV antigens.

PCR primers comprised 60 Vbeta and 13 Jbeta primers. Per the original data handling: It was a later analysis that counted 79 million or so unique TCR beta chains, of which roughly 11 million were shared. Using immunoSEQ multiplex PCR, the repertoire was profiled, and TCRdb retains in-frame clones only, with some absent. V and J calls and clone size are as listed in that table; D and trimming were resolved from the DNA. The sample comprises 200,000 to 250,000 clones, around 75% of which are singletons, and approximately 1.9% rests with the top ten. This clone was seen more than once but under ten times. Its antigen is unknown. CDR3 size: 16 residues. Germline V gives CDR1 SGHNT, CDR2 YYREEE (reference sequence). Trimming took 0 bases from V and 3 from J; bases not matched to a gene: 7.

This TCR was sampled from a woman aged 30 to 39 in good health and CMV-seronegative. The chain combines TRBV5-4 with TRBJ1-1; 8 nucleotides align to TRBD1. The sample comprised PBMCs. The CDR3 sequence is CASSLGDRFWDTEAFF. CDR3 nucleotides: TGTGCCAGCAGCTTGGGGGACAGGTTTTGGGACACTGAAGCTTTCTTT.